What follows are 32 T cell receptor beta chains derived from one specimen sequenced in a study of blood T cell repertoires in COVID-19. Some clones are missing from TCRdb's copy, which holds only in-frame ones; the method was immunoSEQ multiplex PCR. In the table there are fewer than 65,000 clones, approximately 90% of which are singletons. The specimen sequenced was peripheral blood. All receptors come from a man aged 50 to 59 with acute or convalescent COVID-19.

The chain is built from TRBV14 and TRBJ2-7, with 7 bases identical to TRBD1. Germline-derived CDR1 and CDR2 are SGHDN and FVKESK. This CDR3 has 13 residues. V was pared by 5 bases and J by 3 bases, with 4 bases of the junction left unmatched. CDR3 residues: CASSRAGGYEQYF. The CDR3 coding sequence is TGTGCCAGCAGCAGGGCAGGGGGCTACGAGCAGTACTTC. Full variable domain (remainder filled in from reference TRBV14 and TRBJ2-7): EAGVTQFPSHSVIEKGQTVTLRCDPISGHDNLYWYRRVMGKEIKFLLHFVKESKQDESGMPNNRFLAERTGGTYSTLKVQPAELEDSGVYFCASSRAGGYEQYFGPGTRLTVT.

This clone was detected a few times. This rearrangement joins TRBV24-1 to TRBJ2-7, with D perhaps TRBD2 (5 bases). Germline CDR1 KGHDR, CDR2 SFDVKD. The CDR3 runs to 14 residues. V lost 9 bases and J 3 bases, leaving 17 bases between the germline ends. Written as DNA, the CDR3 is TGTGCCACCGGACTGATTGTTCGAAGCTACGAGCAGTACTTC. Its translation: CATGLIVRSYEQYF.

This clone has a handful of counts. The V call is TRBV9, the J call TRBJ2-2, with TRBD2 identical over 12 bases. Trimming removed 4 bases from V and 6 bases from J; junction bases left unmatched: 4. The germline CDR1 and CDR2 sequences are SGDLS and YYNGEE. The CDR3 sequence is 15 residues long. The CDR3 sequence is CASSSSGGASGELFF. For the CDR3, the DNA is TGTGCCAGCAGCTCTAGCGGGGGGGCCTCCGGGGAGCTGTTTTTT. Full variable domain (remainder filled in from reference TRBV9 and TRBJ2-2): DSGVTQTPKHLITATGQRVTLRCSPRSGDLSVYWYQQSLDQGLQFLIQYYNGEERAKGNILERFSAQQFPDLHSELNLSSLELGDSALYFCASSSSGGASGELFFGEGSRLTVL.

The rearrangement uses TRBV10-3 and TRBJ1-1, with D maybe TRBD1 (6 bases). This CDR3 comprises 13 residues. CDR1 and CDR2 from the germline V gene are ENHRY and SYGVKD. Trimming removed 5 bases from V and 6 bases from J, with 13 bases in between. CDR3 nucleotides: TGTGCCATCAGTCCGGGACAAATCGCTGAAGCTTTCTTT. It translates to CAISPGQIAEAFF.

Here the CDR3 DNA reads TGCGCCAGCAGCTTGGGTGGGACAGCCCCTTTCTACGAGCAGTACTTC. This codes for CASSLGGTAPFYEQYF. This sequence joins TRBV5-1 and TRBJ2-7; 7 nucleotides agree with TRBD1. V shed 0 bases, J shed 3 bases, and the junction held 9 bases outside the gene matches. Germline CDR1 is SGHRS and CDR2 is YFSETQ. The CDR3 has 16 residues.

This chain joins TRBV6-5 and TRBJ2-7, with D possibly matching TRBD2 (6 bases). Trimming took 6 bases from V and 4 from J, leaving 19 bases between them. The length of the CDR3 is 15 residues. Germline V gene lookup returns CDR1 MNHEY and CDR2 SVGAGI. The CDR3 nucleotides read TGTGCCAGCAGCCGGACCCCGACTAGTCTGTACGAGCAGTACTTC. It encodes CASSRTPTSLYEQYF.

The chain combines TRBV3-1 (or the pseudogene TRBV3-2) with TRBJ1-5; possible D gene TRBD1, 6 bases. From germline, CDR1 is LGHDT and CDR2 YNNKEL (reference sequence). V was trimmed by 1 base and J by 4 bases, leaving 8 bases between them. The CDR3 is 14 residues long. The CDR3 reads CASSQGQANQPQHF. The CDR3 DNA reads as TGTGCCAGCAGCCAAGGACAGGCAAATCAGCCCCAGCATTTT.

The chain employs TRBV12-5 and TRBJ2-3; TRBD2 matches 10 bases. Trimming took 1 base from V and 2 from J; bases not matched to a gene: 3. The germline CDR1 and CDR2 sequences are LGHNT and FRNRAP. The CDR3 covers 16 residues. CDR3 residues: CASGLGLAGTTDTQYF. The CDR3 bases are TGTGCTAGTGGTTTGGGACTAGCGGGCACCACAGATACGCAGTATTTT.

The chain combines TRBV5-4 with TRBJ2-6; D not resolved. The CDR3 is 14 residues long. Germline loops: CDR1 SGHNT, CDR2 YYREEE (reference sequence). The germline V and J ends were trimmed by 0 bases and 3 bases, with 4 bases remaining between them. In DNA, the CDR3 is TGTGCCAGCAGCTTGGCCGGTGGGGCCAACGTCCTGACTTTC. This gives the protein CASSLAGGANVLTF. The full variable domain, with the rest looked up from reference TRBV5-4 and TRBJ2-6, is ETGVTQSPTHLIKTRGQQVTLRCSSQSGHNTVSWYQQALGQGPQFIFQYYREEENGRGNFPPRFSGLQFPNYSSELNVNALELDDSALYLCASSLAGGANVLTFGAGSRLTVL.

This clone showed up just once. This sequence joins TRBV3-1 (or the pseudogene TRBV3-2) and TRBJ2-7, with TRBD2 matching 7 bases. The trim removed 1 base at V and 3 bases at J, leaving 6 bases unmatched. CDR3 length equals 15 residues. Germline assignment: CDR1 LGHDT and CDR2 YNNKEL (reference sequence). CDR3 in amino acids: CASSQAGGGFYEQYF. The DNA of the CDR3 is TGTGCCAGCAGCCAAGCAGGCGGGGGTTTCTACGAGCAGTACTTC.

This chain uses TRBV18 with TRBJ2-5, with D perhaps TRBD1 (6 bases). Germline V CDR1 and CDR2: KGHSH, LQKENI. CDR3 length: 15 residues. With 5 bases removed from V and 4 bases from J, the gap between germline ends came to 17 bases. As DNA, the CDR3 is TGTGCCAGCTCAACACAGAGGGCAGGGGCAGAGACCCAGTACTTC. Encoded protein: CASSTQRAGAETQYF.

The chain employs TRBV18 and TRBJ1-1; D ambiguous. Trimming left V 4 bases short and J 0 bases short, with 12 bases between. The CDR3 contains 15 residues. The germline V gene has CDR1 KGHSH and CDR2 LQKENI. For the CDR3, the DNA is TGTGCCAGCTCACTCTTCGGGAATGTGAACACTGAAGCTTTCTTT. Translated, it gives CASSLFGNVNTEAFF.

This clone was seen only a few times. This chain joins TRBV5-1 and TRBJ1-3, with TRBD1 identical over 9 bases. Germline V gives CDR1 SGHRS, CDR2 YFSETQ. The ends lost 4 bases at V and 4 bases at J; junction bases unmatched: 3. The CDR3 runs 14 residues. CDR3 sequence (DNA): TGCGCCAGCAGCCCCGGGACAGGGGGAAACACCATATATTTT. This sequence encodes CASSPGTGGNTIYF.

The CDR3 is CASRGTGASYEQYF. The CDR3 nucleotides read TGTGCCAGCAGGGGGACAGGGGCGTCCTACGAGCAGTACTTC. This rearrangement joins TRBV28 to TRBJ2-7, with 10 nucleotides matching TRBD1. The CDR3 has 14 residues. V shed 6 bases, J shed 1 base, and the junction held 3 bases outside the gene matches. Germline V lookup: CDR1 MDHEN, CDR2 SYDVKM. The whole variable domain, filled in from reference TRBV28 and TRBJ2-7, reads DVKVTQSSRYLVKRTGEKVFLECVQDMDHENMFWYRQDPGLGLRLIYFSYDVKMKEKGDIPEGYSVSREKKERFSLILESASTNQTSMYLCASRGTGASYEQYFGPGTRLTVT.

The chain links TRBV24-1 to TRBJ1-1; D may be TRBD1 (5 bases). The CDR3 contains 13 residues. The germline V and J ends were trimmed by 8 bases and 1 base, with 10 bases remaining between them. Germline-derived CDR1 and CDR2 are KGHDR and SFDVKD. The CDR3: CATKGLQNTEAFF. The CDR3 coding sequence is TGTGCCACCAAGGGACTCCAGAACACTGAAGCTTTCTTT.

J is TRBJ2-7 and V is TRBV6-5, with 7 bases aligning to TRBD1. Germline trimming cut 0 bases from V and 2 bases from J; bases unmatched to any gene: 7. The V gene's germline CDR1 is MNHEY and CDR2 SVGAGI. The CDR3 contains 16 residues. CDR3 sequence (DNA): TGTGCCAGCAGTTACTCCTACAGGGGTCGGACCTACGAGCAGTACTTC. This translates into CASSYSYRGRTYEQYF.

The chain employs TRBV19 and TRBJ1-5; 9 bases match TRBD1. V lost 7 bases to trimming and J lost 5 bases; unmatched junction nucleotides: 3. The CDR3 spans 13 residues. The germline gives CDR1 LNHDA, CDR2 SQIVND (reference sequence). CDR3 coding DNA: TGTGCCAGTATGGGGACAGGGCATCAGCCCCAGCATTTT. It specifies CASMGTGHQPQHF.

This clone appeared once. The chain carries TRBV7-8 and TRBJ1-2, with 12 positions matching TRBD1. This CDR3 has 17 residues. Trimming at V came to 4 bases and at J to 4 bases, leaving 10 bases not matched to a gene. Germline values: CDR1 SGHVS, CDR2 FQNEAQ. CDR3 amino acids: CASSYRDRGLGPYGYTF. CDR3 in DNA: TGTGCCAGCAGCTACCGGGACAGGGGGCTGGGGCCCTATGGCTACACCTTC. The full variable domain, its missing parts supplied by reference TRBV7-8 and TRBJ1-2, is GAGVSQSPRYKVAKRGQDVALRCDPISGHVSLFWYQQALGQGPEFLTYFQNEAQLDKSGLPSDRFFAERPEGSVSTLKIQRTQQEDSAVYLCASSYRDRGLGPYGYTFGSGTRLTVV.

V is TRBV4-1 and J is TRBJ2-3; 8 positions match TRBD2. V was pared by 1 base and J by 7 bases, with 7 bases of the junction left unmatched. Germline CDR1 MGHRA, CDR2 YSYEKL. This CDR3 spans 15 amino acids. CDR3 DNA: TGCGCCAGCAGCCAAGTCTCGGGGGGGGCAAATACGCAGTATTTT. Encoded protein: CASSQVSGGANTQYF.

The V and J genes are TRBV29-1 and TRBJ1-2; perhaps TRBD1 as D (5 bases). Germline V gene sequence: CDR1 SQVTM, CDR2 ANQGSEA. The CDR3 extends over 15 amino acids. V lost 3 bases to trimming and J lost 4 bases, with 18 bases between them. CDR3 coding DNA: TGCAGCGTTGACCCCGCGGACACGTGGTCCTATGGCTACACCTTC. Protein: CSVDPADTWSYGYTF.

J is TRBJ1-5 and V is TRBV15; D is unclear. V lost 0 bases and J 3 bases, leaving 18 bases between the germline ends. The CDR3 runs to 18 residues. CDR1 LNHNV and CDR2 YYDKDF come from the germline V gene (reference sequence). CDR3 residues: CATSRDHLTVKPNQPQHF. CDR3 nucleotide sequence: TGTGCCACCAGCAGAGACCACCTAACGGTCAAGCCCAATCAGCCCCAGCATTTT.

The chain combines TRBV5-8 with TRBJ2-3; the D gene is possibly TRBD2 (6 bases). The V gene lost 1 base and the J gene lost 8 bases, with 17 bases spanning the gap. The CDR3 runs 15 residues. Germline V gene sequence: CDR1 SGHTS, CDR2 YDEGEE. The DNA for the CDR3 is TGTGCCAGCAGCTTGACTAGCAGACTATCTTCTACGCAGTATTTT. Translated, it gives CASSLTSRLSSTQYF.

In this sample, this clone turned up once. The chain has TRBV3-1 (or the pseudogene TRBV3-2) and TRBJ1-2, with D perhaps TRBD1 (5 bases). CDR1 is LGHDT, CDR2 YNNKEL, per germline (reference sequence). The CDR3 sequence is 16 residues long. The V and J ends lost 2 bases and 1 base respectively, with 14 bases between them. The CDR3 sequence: CASSQNTGGVNYGYTF. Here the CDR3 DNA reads TGTGCCAGCAGCCAAAATACTGGGGGGGTTAACTATGGCTACACCTTC.

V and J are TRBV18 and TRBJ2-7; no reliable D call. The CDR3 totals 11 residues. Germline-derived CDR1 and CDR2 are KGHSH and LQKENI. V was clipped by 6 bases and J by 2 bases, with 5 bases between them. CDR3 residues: CASSLPYEQYF. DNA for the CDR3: TGTGCCAGCTCCCTTCCCTACGAGCAGTACTTC.

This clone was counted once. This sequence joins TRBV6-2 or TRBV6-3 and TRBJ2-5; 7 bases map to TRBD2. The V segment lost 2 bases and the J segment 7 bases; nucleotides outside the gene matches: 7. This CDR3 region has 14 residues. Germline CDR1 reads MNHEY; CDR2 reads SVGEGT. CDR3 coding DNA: TGTGCCAGCAGTTACAACTTGGGAGGGGCGACCCAGTACTTC. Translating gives CASSYNLGGATQYF.

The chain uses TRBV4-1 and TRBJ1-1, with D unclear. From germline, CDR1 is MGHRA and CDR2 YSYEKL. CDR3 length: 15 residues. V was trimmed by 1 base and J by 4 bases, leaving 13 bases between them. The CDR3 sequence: CASSQAWGGSTEAFF. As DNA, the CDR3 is TGCGCCAGCAGCCAAGCTTGGGGAGGGAGCACTGAAGCTTTCTTT.

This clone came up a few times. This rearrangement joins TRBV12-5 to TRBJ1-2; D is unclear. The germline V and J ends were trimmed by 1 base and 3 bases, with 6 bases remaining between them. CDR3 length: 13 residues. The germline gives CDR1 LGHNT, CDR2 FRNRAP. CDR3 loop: CASGLDGDYGYTF. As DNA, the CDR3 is TGTGCTAGTGGTTTGGACGGGGACTATGGCTACACCTTC.

This chain's CDR3 is CAWSSTGSWSGELFF. CDR3 coding DNA: TGTGCCTGGAGTAGTACAGGGTCTTGGTCCGGGGAGCTGTTTTTT. The J gene is TRBJ2-2, the V gene TRBV30; a weak D match, TRBD1 (6 bases). The germline V and J ends were trimmed by 2 bases and 6 bases, with 16 bases remaining between them. This CDR3 is built from 15 residues. Germline loops: CDR1 GTSNPN, CDR2 SVGIG (reference sequence).

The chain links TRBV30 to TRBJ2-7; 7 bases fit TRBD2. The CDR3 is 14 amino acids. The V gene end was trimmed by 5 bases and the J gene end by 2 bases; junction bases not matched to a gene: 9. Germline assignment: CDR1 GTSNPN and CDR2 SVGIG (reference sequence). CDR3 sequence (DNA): TGTGCCTGGGGGGAGGGAATAGGAACCTACGAGCAGTACTTC. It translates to CAWGEGIGTYEQYF.

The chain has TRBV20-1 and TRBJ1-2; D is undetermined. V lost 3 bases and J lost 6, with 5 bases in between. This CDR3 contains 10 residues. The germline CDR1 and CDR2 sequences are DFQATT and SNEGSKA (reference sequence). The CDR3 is CSAREDGYTF. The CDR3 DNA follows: TGCAGTGCTAGGGAGGATGGCTACACCTTC.

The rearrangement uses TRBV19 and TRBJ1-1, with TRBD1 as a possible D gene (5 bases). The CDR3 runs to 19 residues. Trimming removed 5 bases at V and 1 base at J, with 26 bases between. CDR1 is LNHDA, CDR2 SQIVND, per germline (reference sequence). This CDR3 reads CASSLPLLPKGLWNTEAFF. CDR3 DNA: TGTGCCAGTAGTCTTCCGCTCCTGCCTAAGGGGCTATGGAACACTGAAGCTTTCTTT.

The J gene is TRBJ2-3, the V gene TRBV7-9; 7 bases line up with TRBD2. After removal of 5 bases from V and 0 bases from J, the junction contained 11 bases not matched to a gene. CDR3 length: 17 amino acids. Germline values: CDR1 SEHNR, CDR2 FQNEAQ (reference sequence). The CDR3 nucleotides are TGTGCCAGCAGCCGGCGGAGCGGGACGGCGAGCACAGATACGCAGTATTTT. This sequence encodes CASSRRSGTASTDTQYF. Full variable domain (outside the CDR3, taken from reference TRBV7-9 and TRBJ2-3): DTGVSQNPRHKITKRGQNVTFRCDPISEHNRLYWYRQTLGQGPEFLTYFQNEAQLEKSRLLSDRFSAERPKGSFSTLEIQRTEQGDSAMYLCASSRRSGTASTDTQYFGPGTRLTVL.